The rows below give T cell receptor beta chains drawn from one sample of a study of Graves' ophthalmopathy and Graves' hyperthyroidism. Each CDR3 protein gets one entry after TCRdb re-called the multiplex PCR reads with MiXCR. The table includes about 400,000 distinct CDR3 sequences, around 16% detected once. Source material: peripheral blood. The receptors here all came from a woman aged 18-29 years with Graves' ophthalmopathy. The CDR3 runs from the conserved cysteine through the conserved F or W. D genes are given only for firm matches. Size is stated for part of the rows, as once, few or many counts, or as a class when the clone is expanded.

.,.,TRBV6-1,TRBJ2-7,CASSLLGEVGYEQYF,TGTGCCAGCAGTCTTTTAGGGGAGGTGGGCTACGAGCAGTACTTC
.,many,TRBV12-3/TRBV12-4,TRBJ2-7,CASRSSSRYEQYF,TGTGCCAGCAGAAGCTCTTCAAGGTACGAGCAGTACTTC
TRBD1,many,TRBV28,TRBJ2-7,CASSLRQGVPYEQYF,TGTGCCAGCAGTTTAAGGCAGGGGGTTCCCTACGAGCAGTACTTC
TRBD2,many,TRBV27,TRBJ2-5,CASSTRTSGAYQETQYF,TGTGCCAGCAGTACAAGGACTAGCGGGGCCTACCAAGAGACCCAGTACTTC
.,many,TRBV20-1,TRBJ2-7,CSALQNYPTYEQYF,TGCAGTGCTCTACAGAATTACCCCACCTACGAGCAGTACTTC
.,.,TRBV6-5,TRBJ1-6,CASSYRTTGNSPLHF,TGTGCCAGCAGTTACCGCACAACCGGCAATTCACCCCTCCACTTT
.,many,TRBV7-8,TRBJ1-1,CASRLGQGRNTEAFF,TGTGCCAGCAGACTTGGTCAGGGGCGGAACACTGAAGCTTTCTTT
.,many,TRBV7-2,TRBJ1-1,CASSLSANTEAFF,TGTGCCAGCAGCTTGTCAGCGAACACTGAAGCTTTCTTT
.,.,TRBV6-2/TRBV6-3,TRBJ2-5,CATAGVQETQYF,TGTGCCACCGCAGGGGTACAAGAGACCCAGTACTTC
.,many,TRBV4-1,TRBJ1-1,CASSQNLQGNTEAFF,TGCGCCAGCAGCCAAAACCTACAGGGGAACACTGAAGCTTTCTTT
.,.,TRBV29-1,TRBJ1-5,CSVGGRNNQPQHF,TGCAGCGTTGGGGGACGGAATAATCAGCCCCAGCATTTT
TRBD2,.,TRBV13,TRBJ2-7,CASSLDRGRDYEQYF,TGTGCCAGCAGCTTAGATCGCGGGAGGGATTACGAGCAGTACTTC
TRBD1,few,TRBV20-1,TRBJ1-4,CSARVGTGEKLFF,TGCAGTGCTAGAGTAGGGACAGGTGAAAAACTGTTTTTT
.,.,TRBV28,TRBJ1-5,CASSYGPQHF,TGTGCCAGCAGTTATGGGCCCCAGCATTTT
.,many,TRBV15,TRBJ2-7,CATSRDGGPNEQYF,TGTGCCACCAGCAGAGATGGAGGGCCGAACGAGCAGTACTTC
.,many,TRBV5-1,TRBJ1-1,CASSLEHPGAEAFF,TGCGCCAGCAGCTTGGAACACCCTGGCGCTGAAGCTTTCTTT
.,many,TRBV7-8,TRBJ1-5,CASSLGTVSNQPQHF,TGTGCCAGCAGCTTAGGTACTGTTAGCAATCAGCCCCAGCATTTT